These 15 T cell receptor beta chains were sequenced from one sample in a study of OX40 agonist ivuxolimab in advanced cancers. Only in-frame clones appear in the TCRdb table, and some are missing; sequencing was by immunoSEQ multiplex PCR. This table has under 55,000 clones, approximately 88% appearing once. The sample consisted of CD4+ or CD8+ T cells sorted from blood, taken in a trial of the OX40 agonist ivuxolimab. The source of these receptors is an adult with an advanced solid tumor such as melanoma, head and neck, liver or kidney cancer.

This clone was detected only once. This chain links TRBV5-1 with TRBJ1-2, with 8 bases matching TRBD1. V trimming: 4 bases; J trimming: 0 bases; junction bases outside the gene matches: 5. The CDR3 is made up of 15 amino acids. From germline, CDR1 is SGHRS and CDR2 YFSETQ. The CDR3 sequence is CASSAGTGTNYGYTF. In DNA, the CDR3 is TGCGCCAGCAGCGCCGGGACAGGTACTAACTATGGCTACACCTTC.

The gene calls are TRBV10-3 and TRBJ2-2; TRBD1 agrees at 10 bases. The CDR3 length is 16 residues. The V gene's germline CDR1 is ENHRY and CDR2 SYGVKD. J was trimmed by 3 bases and V by 6 bases; bases with no gene match: 7. CDR3 in amino acids: CAISDGTGVDTGELFF. In DNA form, the CDR3 reads TGTGCCATCAGCGATGGGACAGGGGTTGACACCGGGGAGCTGTTTTTT.

The V call is TRBV9, the J call TRBJ2-1, with 7 nucleotides matching TRBD1. The CDR3 consists of 14 residues. V shed 3 bases, J shed 1 base, and the junction held 1 base outside the gene matches. Germline V gives CDR1 SGDLS, CDR2 YYNGEE. CDR3 region: CASSAGGSYNEQFF. In DNA, the CDR3 is TGTGCCAGCAGCGCAGGGGGTTCCTACAATGAGCAGTTCTTC.

The chain is built from TRBV7-2 and TRBJ1-1, with D perhaps matching TRBD1 (5 bases). The V end was cut by 5 bases, the J end by 6 bases, with 16 bases between. Germline V CDR1 and CDR2: SGHTA, FQGNSA. CDR3 length equals 14 residues. This CDR3 is CASSPGRALAEAFF. The CDR3 DNA is TGTGCCAGCAGCCCGGGACGGGCACTAGCTGAAGCTTTCTTT.

V gene TRBV5-6 combines with J gene TRBJ2-1; 13 bases line up with TRBD2. In germline, CDR1 is SGHDT, CDR2 YYEEEE. The CDR3 runs 16 residues. After removal of 1 base from V and 5 bases from J, the junction contained 3 bases not matched to a gene. CDR3 residues: CASSLWGTSGDNEQFF. DNA for the CDR3: TGTGCCAGCAGCTTGTGGGGGACTAGCGGGGACAATGAGCAGTTCTTC.

This clone was detected a few times. The chain couples TRBV7-2 to TRBJ1-5, with D hard to call. The CDR3 is made up of 13 amino acids. V shed 1 base and J shed 1 base, with 2 bases lying between them. The germline CDR1 and CDR2 sequences are SGHTA and FQGNSA. The CDR3: CASSLDSNQPQHF. The CDR3 coding sequence is TGTGCCAGCAGCTTAGACAGCAATCAGCCCCAGCATTTT.

This clone appeared a single time. The chain carries TRBV7-2 and TRBJ2-7; 10 bases match TRBD1. The V gene end was trimmed by 5 bases and the J gene end by 2 bases; junction bases not matched to a gene: 6. Germline CDR1 SGHTA, CDR2 FQGNSA. There are 15 residues in the CDR3. The CDR3: CASSLTGQGTYEQYF. CDR3 nucleotide sequence: TGTGCCAGCAGCCTGACGGGACAGGGGACCTACGAGCAGTACTTC.

The sample holds a few counts of this clone. This chain's CDR3 is CASSPWGTSNQPQHF. The CDR3 DNA reads TGTGCCAGCAGTCCTTGGGGTACTAGCAATCAGCCCCAGCATTTT. The rearrangement joins TRBV6-5 to TRBJ1-5; no firm D call. The CDR3 is 15 amino acids. V lost 5 bases to trimming and J lost 0 bases, with 11 bases between them. Germline loops: CDR1 MNHEY, CDR2 SVGAGI.

The chain joins TRBV2 to TRBJ1-1; no clear D gene. The V gene lost 7 bases and the J gene lost 3 bases, with 15 bases spanning the gap. The CDR3 consists of 14 residues. From germline, CDR1 is SNHLY and CDR2 FYNNEI. The CDR3 loop reads CASTSRGVDTEAFF. The DNA for the CDR3 is TGTGCCAGCACATCACGGGGAGTTGACACTGAAGCTTTCTTT.

The chain links TRBV9 to TRBJ1-1; TRBD1 is a possible D gene (5 bases). The CDR3 has 13 amino acids. Trimming removed 0 bases from V and 11 bases from J, with 14 bases in between. CDR1 and CDR2 (germline): SGDLS, YYNGEE. The CDR3 sequence is CASSVVYGGTAFF. In nucleotides, the CDR3 is TGTGCCAGCAGCGTAGTATACGGAGGGACGGCTTTCTTT. Full variable domain (rest looked up from reference TRBV9 and TRBJ1-1): DSGVTQTPKHLITATGQRVTLRCSPRSGDLSVYWYQQSLDQGLQFLIQYYNGEERAKGNILERFSAQQFPDLHSELNLSSLELGDSALYFCASSVVYGGTAFFGQGTRLTVV.

The gene calls are TRBV6-5 and TRBJ1-2; a weak D match, TRBD1 (5 bases). V was cut by 6 bases and J by 3 bases, with 17 bases left in between. The CDR3 extends over 15 amino acids. Germline values: CDR1 MNHEY, CDR2 SVGAGI. The DNA for the CDR3 is TGTGCCAGCAGGGGGCCGGGGGTGTTGGACTATGGCTACACCTTC. This sequence encodes CASRGPGVLDYGYTF.

The rearrangement uses TRBV2 and TRBJ2-7, with D hard to call. V was pared by 3 bases and J by 3 bases, with 3 bases between. This CDR3 contains 11 residues. CDR1 SNHLY and CDR2 FYNNEI come from the germline V gene. CDR3 loop: CASSDRYEQYV. In nucleotides, the CDR3 is TGTGCCAGCAGTGATCGCTACGAGCAGTACGTC.

This chain joins TRBV7-6 and TRBJ1-4, with TRBD1 identical over 10 bases. The CDR3 is 13 amino acids. From germline, CDR1 is SGHVS and CDR2 FNYEAQ. The trim removed 5 bases at V and 8 bases at J, leaving 2 bases unmatched. The CDR3 region has the DNA TGTGCCAGCAGCATGGGACAGGGGGAAAAACTGTTTTTT. This sequence encodes CASSMGQGEKLFF.

The gene calls are TRBV28 and TRBJ2-1; D gene unclear. CDR3 size: 17 residues. The germline gives CDR1 MDHEN, CDR2 SYDVKM. V was pared by 7 bases and J by 3 bases, with 22 bases between. Here the CDR3 reads CASTNGLAWAFYNEQFF. The CDR3 region has the DNA TGTGCCAGCACCAATGGCCTGGCCTGGGCCTTCTACAATGAGCAGTTCTTC.

The V call is TRBV7-2, the J call TRBJ2-1; TRBD2 matches at 11 bases. V dropped 2 bases and J dropped 5; count of bases not matched to a gene: 5. This CDR3 contains 16 residues. Germline V gene data show CDR1 as SGHTA and CDR2 as FQGNSA. In nucleotides, the CDR3 is TGTGCCAGCAGCTTATTTAGCGGGAGGGTCCACAATGAGCAGTTCTTC. Protein sequence: CASSLFSGRVHNEQFF.